The rows below give T cell receptor beta chains drawn from one sample of a study of cytomegalovirus exposure and HLA in healthy donors. This table comes from immunoSEQ multiplex PCR, and its TCRdb copy is limited to in-frame clones, with some not included. Of roughly 250,000 clones listed, 90% are singletons. Material: PBMCs. Source of these receptors: a young woman in good health and CMV-seronegative. Both conserved end residues are part of each CDR3. A D gene is named only where the DNA matches it firmly. Only some rows state a clone size, as once, few, many or a class for expanded clones.

abundance: NA; d_gene: TRBD2; len: 16; v_gene: TRBV30; j_gene: TRBJ2-2; CDR3nt: TGTGCCTGGATTGGACTAGCGGGGAAGAACACCGGGGAGCTGTTTTTT; CDR3aa: CAWIGLAGKNTGELFF
abundance: once; d_gene: NA; len: 11; v_gene: TRBV7-2; j_gene: TRBJ2-7; CDR3nt: TGTGCCAGCAGCTTATATCACGAGCAGTACTTC; CDR3aa: CASSLYHEQYF
abundance: NA; d_gene: TRBD1; len: 16; v_gene: TRBV7-9; j_gene: TRBJ2-3; CDR3nt: TGTGCCAGCAGCAGTCGGACAGGGGATGATTTGGATACGCAGTATTTT; CDR3aa: CASSSRTGDDLDTQYF
abundance: NA; d_gene: TRBD1; len: 14; v_gene: TRBV6-5; j_gene: TRBJ1-2; CDR3nt: TGTGCCAGCAGTTACGAGGGGGCGAGGCCCCCCTACACCTTC; CDR3aa: CASSYEGARPPYTF
abundance: NA; d_gene: TRBD2; len: 16; v_gene: TRBV9; j_gene: TRBJ2-3; CDR3nt: TGTGCCAAAGAAACGGCTAGCGGGGAGATCACAGATACGCAGTATTTT; CDR3aa: CAKETASGEITDTQYF
abundance: NA; d_gene: NA; len: 13; v_gene: TRBV29-1; j_gene: TRBJ2-7; CDR3nt: TGCAGCGTTGTTCGGGGGATTACCTACGAGCAGTACTTC; CDR3aa: CSVVRGITYEQYF
abundance: NA; d_gene: TRBD2; len: 15; v_gene: TRBV28; j_gene: TRBJ2-5; CDR3nt: TGTGCCAGCAGACTAAGCGGGGGGGCCGGTGAGACCCAGTACTTC; CDR3aa: CASRLSGGAGETQYF
abundance: once; d_gene: NA; len: 14; v_gene: TRBV6-6; j_gene: TRBJ1-1; CDR3nt: TGTGCCAGCAGTTACAGGGGGTTGAACACTGAAGCTTTCTTT; CDR3aa: CASSYRGLNTEAFF
abundance: NA; d_gene: TRBD1; len: 17; v_gene: TRBV16; j_gene: TRBJ1-2; CDR3nt: TGTGCCAGCAGCCAATTCTCGGGACAGGGGTCGACAAATGGCTACACCTTC; CDR3aa: CASSQFSGQGSTNGYTF
abundance: NA; d_gene: TRBD2; len: 14; v_gene: TRBV10-3; j_gene: TRBJ2-7; CDR3nt: TGTGCCATCAGGTCTAGCGGGGGCCTCTACGAGCAGTACTTC; CDR3aa: CAIRSSGGLYEQYF
abundance: once; d_gene: TRBD1; len: 15; v_gene: TRBV9; j_gene: TRBJ2-1; CDR3nt: TGTGCCAGCAGCTTTCGACAGGGGGCGGTCAATGAGCAGTTCTTC; CDR3aa: CASSFRQGAVNEQFF
abundance: NA; d_gene: NA; len: 12; v_gene: TRBV5-8; j_gene: TRBJ2-7; CDR3nt: TGTGCCAGCAGCCGGAGGGCGTTCGAGCAGTACTTC; CDR3aa: CASSRRAFEQYF
abundance: once; d_gene: NA; len: 14; v_gene: TRBV19; j_gene: TRBJ1-3; CDR3nt: TGTGCCAGTAGTGTCGGACAGCCTGGAAACACCATATATTTT; CDR3aa: CASSVGQPGNTIYF
abundance: once; d_gene: NA; len: 14; v_gene: TRBV30; j_gene: TRBJ1-6; CDR3nt: TGTGCCTGGAGTGGGGCAGTACGTAATTCACCCCTCCACTTT; CDR3aa: CAWSGAVRNSPLHF
abundance: once; d_gene: NA; len: 12; v_gene: TRBV28; j_gene: TRBJ1-2; CDR3nt: TGTGCCAGCAGTTTATCACCGGATGGCTACACCTTC; CDR3aa: CASSLSPDGYTF
abundance: NA; d_gene: TRBD2; len: 17; v_gene: TRBV7-9; j_gene: TRBJ2-3; CDR3nt: TGTGCCAGCAGCTTAGGTAGTGCGCGGGGGAACACAGATACGCAGTATTTT; CDR3aa: CASSLGSARGNTDTQYF
abundance: NA; d_gene: TRBD1; len: 15; v_gene: TRBV6-6; j_gene: TRBJ1-5; CDR3nt: TGTGCCAGCAGTCTTACAGGGGGAAGCAATCAGCCCCAGCATTTT; CDR3aa: CASSLTGGSNQPQHF
abundance: NA; d_gene: NA; len: 13; v_gene: TRBV10-3; j_gene: TRBJ1-1; CDR3nt: TGTGCCATCAGTGGAACAGGGCTTGGGGAAGCTTTCTTT; CDR3aa: CAISGTGLGEAFF
abundance: NA; d_gene: NA; len: 15; v_gene: TRBV7-9; j_gene: TRBJ2-1; CDR3nt: TGTGCCAGCAGCTTAAAGGCTCCTCTAGAGGGTGAGCAGTTCTTC; CDR3aa: CASSLKAPLEGEQFF
abundance: NA; d_gene: NA; len: 14; v_gene: TRBV9; j_gene: TRBJ1-3; CDR3nt: TGTGCCAGCAGCGCCATCAACTCTGGAAACACCATATATTTT; CDR3aa: CASSAINSGNTIYF
abundance: NA; d_gene: TRBD2; len: 14; v_gene: TRBV2; j_gene: TRBJ2-3; CDR3nt: TGTGCCAGCAGGACTAGCGGGGGGGCCTCTACGCAGTATTTT; CDR3aa: CASRTSGGASTQYF
abundance: NA; d_gene: TRBD2; len: 15; v_gene: TRBV5-4; j_gene: TRBJ2-7; CDR3nt: TGTGCCAGCAGCTTGGCTAGCGGGGGAATCTACGAGCAGTACTTC; CDR3aa: CASSLASGGIYEQYF
abundance: NA; d_gene: TRBD1; len: 15; v_gene: TRBV7-9; j_gene: TRBJ1-2; CDR3nt: TGTGCCAGCAGCATACCGGGACAGACTAACTATGGCTACACCTTC; CDR3aa: CASSIPGQTNYGYTF
abundance: once; d_gene: NA; len: 14; v_gene: TRBV6-5; j_gene: TRBJ2-5; CDR3nt: TGTGCCAGCAGTCAAGGGAGGTACCGTGAGACCCAGTACTTC; CDR3aa: CASSQGRYRETQYF
abundance: NA; d_gene: NA; len: 15; v_gene: TRBV2; j_gene: TRBJ1-1; CDR3nt: TGTGCCAGCAGTGAACCGACGACAGGGAACACTGAAGCTTTCTTT; CDR3aa: CASSEPTTGNTEAFF
abundance: NA; d_gene: NA; len: 15; v_gene: TRBV18; j_gene: TRBJ1-3; CDR3nt: TGTGCCAGCTCCCCCGTTTCTTCCTCTGGAAACACCATATATTTT; CDR3aa: CASSPVSSSGNTIYF
abundance: NA; d_gene: TRBD1; len: 15; v_gene: TRBV6-1; j_gene: TRBJ2-2; CDR3nt: TGTGCCAGCAGTACGGGACAGGGGGATACCGGGGAGCTGTTTTTT; CDR3aa: CASSTGQGDTGELFF
abundance: NA; d_gene: TRBD1; len: 19; v_gene: TRBV18; j_gene: TRBJ1-2; CDR3nt: TGTGCCAGCTCACCACGGCGAGGGGACAGGGACAACTTTAACTATGGCTACACCTTC; CDR3aa: CASSPRRGDRDNFNYGYTF
abundance: NA; d_gene: NA; len: 13; v_gene: TRBV2; j_gene: TRBJ1-6; CDR3nt: TGTGCCAGCAGTGATAACGGGGTTTCACCCCTCCACTTT; CDR3aa: CASSDNGVSPLHF
abundance: NA; d_gene: TRBD2; len: 15; v_gene: TRBV9; j_gene: TRBJ2-5; CDR3nt: TGTGCCAGCAGCGTAGGGACTAGCGGGGAAGAGACCCAGTACTTC; CDR3aa: CASSVGTSGEETQYF
abundance: NA; d_gene: TRBD2; len: 16; v_gene: TRBV4-1; j_gene: TRBJ2-2; CDR3nt: TGCGCCAGCAGCCCCCTCGGTGGGGGGGACACCGGGGAGCTGTTTTTT; CDR3aa: CASSPLGGGDTGELFF
abundance: NA; d_gene: NA; len: 16; v_gene: TRBV21-1; j_gene: TRBJ1-1; CDR3nt: TGTGCCAGCAGCAACTTTTTGACAGGTGGGAACACTGAAGCTTTCTTT; CDR3aa: CASSNFLTGGNTEAFF
abundance: NA; d_gene: NA; len: 13; v_gene: TRBV27; j_gene: TRBJ2-1; CDR3nt: TGTGCCAGCAGCCGACTTAATTACAATGAGCAGTTCTTC; CDR3aa: CASSRLNYNEQFF
abundance: once; d_gene: NA; len: 15; v_gene: TRBV6-5; j_gene: TRBJ1-3; CDR3nt: TGTGCCAGCAGTTACTCCGGGGTGCGCGGAAACACCATATATTTT; CDR3aa: CASSYSGVRGNTIYF
abundance: NA; d_gene: TRBD2; len: 16; v_gene: TRBV7-2; j_gene: TRBJ2-3; CDR3nt: TGTGCCAGCAGCTTACTTAGCGGGGGGGTGCAAGATACGCAGTATTTT; CDR3aa: CASSLLSGGVQDTQYF
abundance: NA; d_gene: NA; len: 13; v_gene: TRBV5-1; j_gene: TRBJ2-1; CDR3nt: TGCGCCAGCAGCTCGGACAGTTACAATGAGCAGTTCTTC; CDR3aa: CASSSDSYNEQFF
abundance: NA; d_gene: NA; len: 13; v_gene: TRBV7-9; j_gene: TRBJ2-7; CDR3nt: TGTGCCAGCAGCCCCCGTAGCTCCTACGAGCAGTACTTC; CDR3aa: CASSPRSSYEQYF